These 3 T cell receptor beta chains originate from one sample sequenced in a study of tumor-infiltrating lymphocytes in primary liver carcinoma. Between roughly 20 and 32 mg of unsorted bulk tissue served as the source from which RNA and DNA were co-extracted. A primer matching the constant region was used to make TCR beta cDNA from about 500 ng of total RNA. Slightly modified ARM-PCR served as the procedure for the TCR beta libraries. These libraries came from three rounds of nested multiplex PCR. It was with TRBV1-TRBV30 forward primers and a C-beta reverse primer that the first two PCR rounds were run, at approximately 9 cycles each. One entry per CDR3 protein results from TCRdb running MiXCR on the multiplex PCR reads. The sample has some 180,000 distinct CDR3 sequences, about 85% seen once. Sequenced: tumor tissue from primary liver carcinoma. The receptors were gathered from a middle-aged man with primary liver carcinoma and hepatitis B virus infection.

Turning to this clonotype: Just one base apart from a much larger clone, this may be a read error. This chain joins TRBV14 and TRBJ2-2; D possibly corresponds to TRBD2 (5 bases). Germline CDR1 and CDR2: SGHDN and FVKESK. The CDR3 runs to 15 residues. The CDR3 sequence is CASSQDHLNTGVLFF. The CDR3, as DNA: TGTGCCAGCAGCCAAGATCACCTTAACACCGGGGTGCTGTTTTTT.

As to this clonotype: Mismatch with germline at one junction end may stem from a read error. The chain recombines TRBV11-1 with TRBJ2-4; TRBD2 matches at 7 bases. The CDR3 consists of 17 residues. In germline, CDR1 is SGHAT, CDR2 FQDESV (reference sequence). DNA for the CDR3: TGTGCCAGTAGCTTTCCCGGGACTATCGGGACCAAAAACATCCAGTACTTT. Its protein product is CASSFPGTIGTKNIQYF.

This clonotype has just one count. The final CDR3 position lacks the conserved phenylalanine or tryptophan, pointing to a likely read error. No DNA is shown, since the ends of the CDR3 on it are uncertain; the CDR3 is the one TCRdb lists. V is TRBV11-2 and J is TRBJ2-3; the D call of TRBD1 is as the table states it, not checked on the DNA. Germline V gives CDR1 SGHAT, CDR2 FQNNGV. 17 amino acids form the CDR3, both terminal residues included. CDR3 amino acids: CASSLDPGETSTDAQYY.